The 14 T cell receptor beta chains below all came from one sample that was sequenced in a study of identical twins. From the 5' RACE reads, TCRdb called clonotypes with MiXCR, one entry per CDR3 protein. The sample records roughly 230,000 distinct CDR3 sequences, approximately 8.3% being singletons. The sample was also linked to a second study, of yellow fever vaccine responses in identical twins.

Specimen: CD8+ T cells sorted from blood. The source is a woman between 18 and 29 years old in good health.

Only a few counts were recorded for this clonotype. The chain uses TRBV25-1 and TRBJ2-5; TRBD2 might be the D (6 bases). The CDR3 extends over 16 amino acids. Trimming took off 5 bases at V and 0 bases at J, with 16 bases between the two ends. Germline V gives CDR1 MGHDK, CDR2 SYGVNS. The CDR3 region has the DNA TGTGCCAGCAGTCGAAGACTAGGGACGGACCAAGAGACCCAGTACTTC. As protein: CASSRRLGTDQETQYF. Combining the CDR3 with reference TRBV25-1 and TRBJ2-5 gives the whole variable domain EADIYQTPRYLVIGTGKKITLECSQTMGHDKMYWYQQDPGMELHLIHYSYGVNSTEKGDLSSESTVSRIRTEHFPLTLESARPSHTSQYLCASSRRLGTDQETQYFGPGTRLLVL.

The rearrangement links TRBV4-3 to TRBJ2-1, with 8 nucleotides matching TRBD2. V gave up 0 bases and J gave up 8 bases; unmatched junction bases: 12. The CDR3 loop spans 17 amino acids. Germline V gives CDR1 LGHNA, CDR2 YSLEER. DNA for the CDR3: TGCGCCAGCAGCCAAGATGTTGCACTAGCGGAGGGGTATGAGCAGTTCTTC. It is translated as CASSQDVALAEGYEQFF.

This clonotype was counted ten times or more. The chain recombines TRBV5-1 with TRBJ1-1; the match to TRBD1 covers 8 bases. CDR1 and CDR2 (germline): SGHRS, YFSETQ. V was clipped by 4 bases and J by 0 bases; unmatched bases: 8. This CDR3 region has 16 residues. CDR3 residues: CASSVTGVNMNTEAFF. The CDR3 coding sequence is TGCGCCAGCAGCGTGACAGGGGTTAACATGAACACTGAAGCTTTCTTT.

The chain recombines TRBV12-3 or TRBV12-4 with TRBJ2-1; D not resolved. Trimming removed 6 bases at V and 5 bases at J, with 11 bases between. This CDR3 contains 13 residues. CDR3 nucleotide sequence: TGTGCCAGCAGCCCCTCAAACCACAATGAGCAGTTCTTC. It yields the protein CASSPSNHNEQFF.

The V call is TRBV19, the J call TRBJ2-3, with TRBD2 matching over 13 bases. Germline V gene lookup returns CDR1 LNHDA and CDR2 SQIVND (reference sequence). The CDR3 runs 18 residues. With 5 bases clipped from V and 2 bases from J, the junction kept 10 bases outside the gene matches. The DNA for the CDR3 is TGTGCCAGTAGTGGGACTAGCGGGGATCCTTTTTACACAGATACGCAGTATTTT. Its protein is CASSGTSGDPFYTDTQYF.

This clonotype was observed a few times. The chain couples TRBV29-1 to TRBJ2-1; the D gene could be TRBD1 or TRBD2 (6 bases each). Germline V gives CDR1 SQVTM, CDR2 ANQGSEA. There are 14 residues in the CDR3. Trimming removed 6 bases at V and 7 bases at J, with 19 bases between. CDR3 sequence (DNA): TGCAGCGTGCCAAGGGGGACTGACGTAAATGAGCAGTTCTTC. Translating it yields CSVPRGTDVNEQFF.

This clonotype was detected ten times or more. CDR3 sequence: CASSQGTGELFF. CDR3 sequence (DNA): TGTGCCAGCAGCCAAGGGACCGGGGAGCTGTTTTTT. The chain recombines TRBV7-2 with TRBJ2-2; the D is unclear. Germline V gene sequence: CDR1 SGHTA, CDR2 FQGNSA. Trimming removed 5 bases at V and 5 bases at J, with 6 bases between. CDR3 length equals 12 residues.

The chain couples TRBV7-2 to TRBJ2-7; D not certain. The length of the CDR3 is 16 residues. V was clipped by 3 bases and J by 1 base, with 16 bases between them. CDR1 and CDR2 from the germline V gene are SGHTA and FQGNSA. CDR3 nucleotide sequence: TGTGCCAGCAGCTTCCTCCCGGATTTTCGATCCTACGAGCAGTACTTC. Its translation is CASSFLPDFRSYEQYF.

The rearrangement joins TRBV7-2 to TRBJ2-2; possible D gene TRBD1, 5 bases. V was clipped by 4 bases and J by 6 bases, with 15 bases between them. Germline-derived CDR1 and CDR2 are SGHTA and FQGNSA. The CDR3 runs 15 residues. CDR3 sequence reads: CASSYKTWGAGELFF. CDR3 DNA: TGTGCCAGCAGCTACAAAACCTGGGGCGCCGGGGAGCTGTTTTTT.

The J gene is TRBJ2-1, the V gene TRBV28; D gene unclear. The germline V and J ends were trimmed by 10 bases and 4 bases, with 14 bases remaining between them. Germline V lookup: CDR1 MDHEN, CDR2 SYDVKM. This CDR3 is 13 amino acids long. The CDR3 reads CATNGWKYNEQFF. In nucleotides, the CDR3 is TGTGCCACCAACGGTTGGAAGTACAATGAGCAGTTCTTC.

This clonotype was picked up a small number of times. The genes are TRBV4-3 and TRBJ2-2; TRBD2 is a possible D gene (7 bases). The CDR3 spans 16 residues. Germline loops: CDR1 LGHNA, CDR2 YSLEER. With 1 base removed from V and 5 bases from J, the gap between germline ends came to 14 bases. CDR3 region: CASSQVDRGATGELFF. The CDR3 DNA is TGCGCCAGCAGCCAAGTGGATCGGGGGGCAACCGGGGAGCTGTTTTTT.

This clonotype was counted many times. This chain uses TRBV29-1 with TRBJ2-1, with 7 bases aligning to TRBD1. The CDR3 spans 17 residues. V trimming: 1 base; J trimming: 0 bases; junction bases outside the gene matches: 9. Germline CDR1 is SQVTM and CDR2 is ANQGSEA. The CDR3 here is CSVEGNRQGYSYNEQFF. The CDR3 nucleotides are TGCAGCGTTGAAGGTAATCGACAGGGATACTCCTACAATGAGCAGTTCTTC.

This clonotype was seen only a few times. This sequence joins TRBV7-9 and TRBJ2-4, with D possibly being TRBD1 (6 bases). CDR3 length: 15 amino acids. Germline V gene sequence: CDR1 SEHNR, CDR2 FQNEAQ (reference sequence). Between the trimmed V and J ends, which lost 1 base and 6 bases, there was a span of 13 bases. CDR3 DNA sequence: TGTGCCAGCAGCTTAGTCGGGACATTAGGAAACATTCAGTACTTC. Encoded protein: CASSLVGTLGNIQYF. Using reference TRBV7-9 and TRBJ2-4 for the parts outside the CDR3, the full variable domain is DTGVSQNPRHKITKRGQNVTFRCDPISEHNRLYWYRQTLGQGPEFLTYFQNEAQLEKSRLLSDRFSAERPKGSFSTLEIQRTEQGDSAMYLCASSLVGTLGNIQYFGAGTRLSVL.

This clonotype appeared many times. This chain uses TRBV4-3 with TRBJ2-5; a weak D match, TRBD2 (6 bases). Germline V CDR1 and CDR2: LGHNA, YSLEER. This CDR3 comprises 14 residues. Deletions cut 3 bases from V and 3 bases from J, with 11 bases between. This CDR3 is CASSHGLPEETQYF. DNA of the CDR3: TGCGCCAGCAGCCACGGACTACCGGAAGAGACCCAGTACTTC.